The clone carrying this T cell receptor (beta chain) was counted ten times or more. Its antigen is still unknown. Using genomic DNA as the template, TCR beta VDJ and CDR3 profiling was carried out. Using its own MiXCR run on the reads, TCRdb lists one record per CDR3 protein. The sample carries some 240,000 distinct CDR3 sequences, 30% to 40% recorded once. Germline CDR1 reads LNHDA; CDR2 reads SQIVND (reference sequence). There are 14 residues in the CDR3. V dropped 5 bases and J dropped 2 bases, with 12 bases sitting between them. The sample belongs to a study of CD8+CD57+ T cells in acquired aplastic anemia. Study overall: Quantities of DNA derived from sorted CD4+ and CD8+ cells averaged 3.2 ug. Study results and limitations: A set of approximately 29 CD8+ CDR3 sequences was shared between patients and controls, and these sequences appeared highly expressed in patients.

The rearrangement uses TRBV19 and TRBJ2-5; D unclear. The sequence came from a human donor in good health, serving as a control. The sample taken for sequencing was sorted CD4+, CD8+, or CD8+CD57+ T cells (not recorded which) from PBMCs. The CDR3 nucleotides are TGTGCCAGTAGTCCTCGGACGGATCAAGAGACCCAGTACTTC. This codes for CASSPRTDQETQYF.